The T cell receptor beta chain described here comes from a study of blood T cells in healthy people across ages. Alongside a J-beta primer mix, a sample-barcoded 5' primer served in a second PCR lasting about 7 to 11 cycles. TCRdb redid the calling of the 5' RACE reads with MiXCR, one entry per CDR3 protein. The sample shows hundreds of thousands of distinct CDR3 sequences, around three fifths of them seen only once. Germline loops: CDR1 MNHGY, CDR2 SVAAGI. The CDR3 runs to 17 residues. With V trimmed by 8 bases and J by 5 bases, 17 bases remained unmatched. Material: blood. This receptor was identified in a man in his sixties in good health. The chain combines TRBV6-9 with TRBJ2-3; 9 bases agree with TRBD2. The CDR3 reads CASPSIERGAGKDTQYF. Written as DNA, the CDR3 is TGTGCCAGCCCCTCTATCGAGCGGGGGGCGGGGAAAGATACGCAGTATTTT.